This T cell receptor (beta chain) came from a study of blood T cell repertoires in COVID-19. Study details: COVID-19 samples from acute and convalescent phases originated in the United States, Italy and Spain. T cells, B-cell-depleted T cells, or PBMCs supplied cDNA or gDNA.

Here immunoSEQ multiplex PCR was the method, and the copy in TCRdb shows in-frame clones only, minus some. Here the sample spans about 48,000 clones, 65% to 85% being singletons. This CDR3 is 13 amino acids long. Trimming took off 0 bases at V and 1 base at J, with 3 bases between the two ends. The germline V gene has CDR1 SGHAT and CDR2 FQNNGV. The chain uses TRBV11-2 and TRBJ1-1; D gene uncertain. The origin of this receptor is a human donor with active or convalescent COVID-19. The donor label of this sample is uncertain. Sequencing was performed on peripheral blood. The CDR3 loop is CASSLERNTEAFF. CDR3 sequence (DNA): TGTGCCAGCAGCTTAGAGAGGAACACTGAAGCTTTCTTT.